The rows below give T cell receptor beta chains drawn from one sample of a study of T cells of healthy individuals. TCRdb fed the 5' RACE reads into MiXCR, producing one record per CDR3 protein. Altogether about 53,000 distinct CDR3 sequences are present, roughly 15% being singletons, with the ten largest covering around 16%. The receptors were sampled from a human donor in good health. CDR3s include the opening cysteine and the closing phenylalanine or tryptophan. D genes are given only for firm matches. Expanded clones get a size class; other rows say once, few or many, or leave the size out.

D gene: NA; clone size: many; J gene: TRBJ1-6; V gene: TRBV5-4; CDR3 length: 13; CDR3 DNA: TGTGCCAGCAGCCCGGACGTTTCTTCACCCCTCCACTTT; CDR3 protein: CASSPDVSSPLHF
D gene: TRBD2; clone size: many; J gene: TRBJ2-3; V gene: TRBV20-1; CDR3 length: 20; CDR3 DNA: TGCAGTGCTACCTTATCGGCAGCGGGAGTTTCTTTATCGGTCCCAGATACGCAGTATTTT; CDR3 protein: CSATLSAAGVSLSVPDTQYF
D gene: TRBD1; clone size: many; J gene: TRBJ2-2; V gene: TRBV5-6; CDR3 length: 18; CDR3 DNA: TGTGCCAGCAGCTCGCCCCAACGACAGGGGGCAGGCACCGGGGAGCTGTTTTTT; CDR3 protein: CASSSPQRQGAGTGELFF
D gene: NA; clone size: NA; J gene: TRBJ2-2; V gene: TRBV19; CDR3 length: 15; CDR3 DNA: TGTGCCAGTAGTATGGAGGTTGGGAACACCGGGGAGCTGTTTTTT; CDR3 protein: CASSMEVGNTGELFF
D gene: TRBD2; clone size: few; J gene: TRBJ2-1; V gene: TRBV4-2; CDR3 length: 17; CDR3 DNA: TGTGCCAGCAGCCAAATTGCTAGCGGGAGTCAGGGGAATGAGCAGTTCTTC; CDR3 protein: CASSQIASGSQGNEQFF
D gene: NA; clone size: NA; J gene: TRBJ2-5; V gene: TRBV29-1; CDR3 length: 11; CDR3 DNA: TGCAGCGTTGCTACAGGAGAGACCCAGTACTTC; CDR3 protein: CSVATGETQYF
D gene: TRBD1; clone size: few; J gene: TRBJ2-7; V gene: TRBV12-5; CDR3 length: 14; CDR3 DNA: TGTGCTAGTGTTTCGGGACAGGGGGGATACGAGCAGTACTTC; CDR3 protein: CASVSGQGGYEQYF
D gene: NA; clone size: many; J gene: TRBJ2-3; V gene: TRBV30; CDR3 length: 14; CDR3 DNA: TGTGCCTGGAGTGTGGCAGAAAGCACAGATACGCAGTATTTT; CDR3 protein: CAWSVAESTDTQYF
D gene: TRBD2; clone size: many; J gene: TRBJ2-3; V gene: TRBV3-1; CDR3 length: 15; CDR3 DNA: TGTGCCAGCAGCCATTTGACTAGCAGCACAGATACGCAGTATTTT; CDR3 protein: CASSHLTSSTDTQYF
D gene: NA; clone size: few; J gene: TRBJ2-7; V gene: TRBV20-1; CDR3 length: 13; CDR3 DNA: TGCAGTGCTCGACAGATCGCCTCCTACGAGCAGTACTTC; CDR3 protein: CSARQIASYEQYF